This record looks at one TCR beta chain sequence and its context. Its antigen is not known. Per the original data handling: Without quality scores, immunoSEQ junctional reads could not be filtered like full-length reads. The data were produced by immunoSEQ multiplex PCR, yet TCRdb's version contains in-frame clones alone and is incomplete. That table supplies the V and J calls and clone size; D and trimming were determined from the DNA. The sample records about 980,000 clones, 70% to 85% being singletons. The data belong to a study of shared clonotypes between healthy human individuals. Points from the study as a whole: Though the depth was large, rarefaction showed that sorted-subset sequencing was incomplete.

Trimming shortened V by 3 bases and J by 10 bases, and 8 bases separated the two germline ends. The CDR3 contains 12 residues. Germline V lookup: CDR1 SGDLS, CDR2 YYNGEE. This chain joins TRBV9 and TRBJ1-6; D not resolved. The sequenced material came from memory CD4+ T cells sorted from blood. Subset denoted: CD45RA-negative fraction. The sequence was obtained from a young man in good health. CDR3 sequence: CASSAANSPLHF. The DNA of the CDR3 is TGTGCCAGCAGCGCAGCAAACTCACCCCTCCACTTT.